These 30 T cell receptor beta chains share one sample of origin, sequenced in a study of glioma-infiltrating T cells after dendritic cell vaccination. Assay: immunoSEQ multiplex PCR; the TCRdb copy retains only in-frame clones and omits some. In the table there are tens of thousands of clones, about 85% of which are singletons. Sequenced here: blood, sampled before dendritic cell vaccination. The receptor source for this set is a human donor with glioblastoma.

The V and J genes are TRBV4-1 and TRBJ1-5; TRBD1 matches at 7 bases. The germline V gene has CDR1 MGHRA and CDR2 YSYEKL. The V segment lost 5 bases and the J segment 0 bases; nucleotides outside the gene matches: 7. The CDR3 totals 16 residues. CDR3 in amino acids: CASSVTGTVSNQPQHF. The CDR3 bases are TGCGCCAGCAGCGTAACCGGGACAGTTAGCAATCAGCCCCAGCATTTT.

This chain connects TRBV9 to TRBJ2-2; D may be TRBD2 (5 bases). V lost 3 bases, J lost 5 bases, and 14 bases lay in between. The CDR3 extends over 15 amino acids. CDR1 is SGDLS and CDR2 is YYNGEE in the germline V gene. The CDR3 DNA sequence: TGTGCCAGCAGCGACCCCCCGGCGGGTACCGGGGAGCTGTTTTTT. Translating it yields CASSDPPAGTGELFF.

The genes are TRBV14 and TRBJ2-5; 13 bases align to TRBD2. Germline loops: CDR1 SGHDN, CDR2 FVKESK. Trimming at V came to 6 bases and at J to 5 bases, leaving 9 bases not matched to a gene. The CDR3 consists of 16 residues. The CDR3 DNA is TGTGCCAGCAGGCCGGGACTAGCGGGATTCTCGGAGACCCAGTACTTC. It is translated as CASRPGLAGFSETQYF.

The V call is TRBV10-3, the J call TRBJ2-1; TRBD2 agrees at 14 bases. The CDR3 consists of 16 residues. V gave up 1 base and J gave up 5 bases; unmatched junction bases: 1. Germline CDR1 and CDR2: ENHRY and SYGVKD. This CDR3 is CAISELGLAGDNEQFF. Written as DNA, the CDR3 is TGTGCCATCAGTGAGTTGGGACTAGCGGGAGACAATGAGCAGTTCTTC.

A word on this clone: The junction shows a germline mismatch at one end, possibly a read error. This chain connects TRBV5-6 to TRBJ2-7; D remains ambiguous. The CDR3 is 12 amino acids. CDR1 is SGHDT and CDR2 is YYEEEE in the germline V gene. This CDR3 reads CASSLATGLRNF. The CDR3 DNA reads TGTGCCAGCAGCTTGGCCACCGGGTTAAGGAACTTC.

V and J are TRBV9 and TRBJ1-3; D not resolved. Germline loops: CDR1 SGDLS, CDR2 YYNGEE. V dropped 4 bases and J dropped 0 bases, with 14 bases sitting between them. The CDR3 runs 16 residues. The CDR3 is CASSPRELDSGNTIYF. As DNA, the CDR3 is TGTGCCAGCAGCCCCCGGGAGCTAGACTCTGGAAACACCATATATTTT. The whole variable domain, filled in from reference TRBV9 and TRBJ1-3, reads DSGVTQTPKHLITATGQRVTLRCSPRSGDLSVYWYQQSLDQGLQFLIQYYNGEERAKGNILERFSAQQFPDLHSELNLSSLELGDSALYFCASSPRELDSGNTIYFGEGSWLTVV.

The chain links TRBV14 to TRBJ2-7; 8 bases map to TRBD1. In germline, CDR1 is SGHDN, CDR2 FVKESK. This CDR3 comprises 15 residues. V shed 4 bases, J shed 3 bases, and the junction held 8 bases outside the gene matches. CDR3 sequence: CASSPLGQGVYEQYF. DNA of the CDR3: TGTGCCAGCAGCCCCCTAGGACAGGGCGTCTACGAGCAGTACTTC.

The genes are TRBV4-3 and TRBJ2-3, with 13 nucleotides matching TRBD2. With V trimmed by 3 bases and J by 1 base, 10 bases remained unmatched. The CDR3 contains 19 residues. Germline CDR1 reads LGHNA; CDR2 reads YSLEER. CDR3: CASSHGTSGALKGTDTQYF. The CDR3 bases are TGCGCCAGCAGCCACGGGACTAGCGGGGCCCTGAAGGGCACAGATACGCAGTATTTT.

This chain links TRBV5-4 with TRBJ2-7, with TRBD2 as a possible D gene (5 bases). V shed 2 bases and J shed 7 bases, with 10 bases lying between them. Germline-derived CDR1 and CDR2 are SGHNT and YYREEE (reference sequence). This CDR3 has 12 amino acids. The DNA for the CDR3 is TGTGCCAGCAGCTTCGGGGTGGGAGAGCAGTACTTC. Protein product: CASSFGVGEQYF. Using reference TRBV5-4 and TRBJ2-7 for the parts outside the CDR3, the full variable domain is ETGVTQSPTHLIKTRGQQVTLRCSSQSGHNTVSWYQQALGQGPQFIFQYYREEENGRGNFPPRFSGLQFPNYSSELNVNALELDDSALYLCASSFGVGEQYFGPGTRLTVT.

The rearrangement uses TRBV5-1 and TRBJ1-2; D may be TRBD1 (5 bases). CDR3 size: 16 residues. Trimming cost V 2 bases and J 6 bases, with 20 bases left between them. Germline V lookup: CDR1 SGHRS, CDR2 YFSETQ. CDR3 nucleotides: TGCGCCAGCAGCTTATCGACTCGAAACCAAGGGGATGGCTACACCTTC. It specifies CASSLSTRNQGDGYTF.

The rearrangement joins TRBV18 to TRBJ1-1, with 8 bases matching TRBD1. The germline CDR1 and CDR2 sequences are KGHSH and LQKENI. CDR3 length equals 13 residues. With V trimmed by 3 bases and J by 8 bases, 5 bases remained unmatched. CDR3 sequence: CASSPIRDREAFF. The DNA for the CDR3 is TGTGCCAGCTCACCGATACGGGACAGGGAAGCTTTCTTT.

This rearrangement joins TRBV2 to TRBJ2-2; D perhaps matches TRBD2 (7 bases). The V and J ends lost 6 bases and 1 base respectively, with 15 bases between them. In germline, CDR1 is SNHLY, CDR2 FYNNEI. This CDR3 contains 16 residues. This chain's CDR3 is CASRNFGGQNTGELFF. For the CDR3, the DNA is TGTGCCAGCAGGAACTTCGGGGGGCAGAACACCGGGGAGCTGTTTTTT.

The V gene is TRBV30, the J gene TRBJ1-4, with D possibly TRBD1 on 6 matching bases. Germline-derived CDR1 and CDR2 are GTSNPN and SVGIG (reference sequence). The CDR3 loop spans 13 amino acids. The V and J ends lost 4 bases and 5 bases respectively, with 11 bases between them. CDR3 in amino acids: CAWNYRANEKLFF. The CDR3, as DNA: TGTGCCTGGAATTACAGGGCCAATGAAAAACTGTTTTTT.

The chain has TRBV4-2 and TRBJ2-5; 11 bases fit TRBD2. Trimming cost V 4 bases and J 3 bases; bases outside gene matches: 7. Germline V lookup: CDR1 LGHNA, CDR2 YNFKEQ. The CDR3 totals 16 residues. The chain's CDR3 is CASSLSGGGNKETQYF. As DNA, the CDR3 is TGTGCCAGCAGCCTTAGCGGGGGGGGAAATAAAGAGACCCAGTACTTC.

This CDR3 is CASSLTGGITGELFF. In DNA form, the CDR3 reads TGTGCCAGCAGCCTCACAGGGGGCATCACCGGGGAGCTGTTTTTT. V usage is TRBV11-3 and J usage is TRBJ2-2, with 9 bases that match TRBD1. CDR3 size: 15 residues. Germline CDR1 is SGHNT and CDR2 is YENEEA. Losses at the gene ends were 5 bases for V and 4 bases for J; bases not matched to a gene: 5.

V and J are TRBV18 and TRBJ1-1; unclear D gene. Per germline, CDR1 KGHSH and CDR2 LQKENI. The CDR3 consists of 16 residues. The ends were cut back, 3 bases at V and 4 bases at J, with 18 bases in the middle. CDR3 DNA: TGTGCCAGCTCACCCTCTCGAGCGTCCTCCGGCACTGAAGCTTTCTTT. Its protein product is CASSPSRASSGTEAFF.

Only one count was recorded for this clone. The CDR3 DNA follows: TGTGCCAGCAGTTCCGAGGACAGGGGGCGAAACTATGGCTACACCTTC. Its translation is CASSSEDRGRNYGYTF. The chain joins TRBV6-5 to TRBJ1-2; 11 bases are shared with TRBD1. The germline CDR1 and CDR2 sequences are MNHEY and SVGAGI. This CDR3 contains 16 residues. Trimming cost V 4 bases and J 2 bases; bases outside gene matches: 6.

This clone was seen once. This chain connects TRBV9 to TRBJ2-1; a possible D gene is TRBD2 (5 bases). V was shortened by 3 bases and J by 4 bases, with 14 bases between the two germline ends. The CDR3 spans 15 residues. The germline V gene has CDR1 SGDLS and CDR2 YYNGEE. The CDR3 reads CASSAGGVTYNEQFF. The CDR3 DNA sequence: TGTGCCAGCAGCGCTGGAGGAGTTACTTACAATGAGCAGTTCTTC. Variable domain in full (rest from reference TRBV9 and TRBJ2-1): DSGVTQTPKHLITATGQRVTLRCSPRSGDLSVYWYQQSLDQGLQFLIQYYNGEERAKGNILERFSAQQFPDLHSELNLSSLELGDSALYFCASSAGGVTYNEQFFGPGTRLTVL.

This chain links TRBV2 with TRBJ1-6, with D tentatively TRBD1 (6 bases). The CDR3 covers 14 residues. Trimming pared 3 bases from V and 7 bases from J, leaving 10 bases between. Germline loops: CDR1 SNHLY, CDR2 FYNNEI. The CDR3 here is CASSERQGNSPLHF. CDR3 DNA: TGTGCCAGCAGTGAGCGGCAGGGGAATTCACCCCTCCACTTT.

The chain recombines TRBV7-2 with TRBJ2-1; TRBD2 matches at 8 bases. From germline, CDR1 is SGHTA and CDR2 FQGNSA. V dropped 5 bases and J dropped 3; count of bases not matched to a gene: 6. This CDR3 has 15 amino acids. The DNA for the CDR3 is TGTGCCAGCAGCAGTGGGACTAGTGGCTACAATGAGCAGTTCTTC. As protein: CASSSGTSGYNEQFF.

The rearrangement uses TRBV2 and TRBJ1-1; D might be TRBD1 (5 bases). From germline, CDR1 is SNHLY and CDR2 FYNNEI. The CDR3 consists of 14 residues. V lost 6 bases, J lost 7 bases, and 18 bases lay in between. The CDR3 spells CASRGPAGSIEAFF. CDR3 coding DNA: TGTGCCAGCAGGGGCCCGGCAGGGTCCATTGAAGCTTTCTTT. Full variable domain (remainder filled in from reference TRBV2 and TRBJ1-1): EPEVTQTPSHQVTQMGQEVILRCVPISNHLYFYWYRQILGQKVEFLVSFYNNEISEKSEIFDDQFSVERPDGSNFTLKIRSTKLEDSAMYFCASRGPAGSIEAFFGQGTRLTVV.

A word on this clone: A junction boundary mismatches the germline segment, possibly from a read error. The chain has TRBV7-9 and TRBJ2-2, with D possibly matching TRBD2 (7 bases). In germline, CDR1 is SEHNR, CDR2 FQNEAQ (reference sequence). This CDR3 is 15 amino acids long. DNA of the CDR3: TGTGCAAGCACGGATCCGCGGGGGCGGGCCGGGGAGCTGTTTTTT. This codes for CASTDPRGRAGELFF.

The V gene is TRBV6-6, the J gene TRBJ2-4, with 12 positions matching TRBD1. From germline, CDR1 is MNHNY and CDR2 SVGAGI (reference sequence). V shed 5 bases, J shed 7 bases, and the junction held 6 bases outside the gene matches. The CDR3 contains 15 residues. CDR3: CASSRGTGGWNIQYF. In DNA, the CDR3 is TGTGCCAGCAGTAGGGGGACAGGGGGCTGGAACATTCAGTACTTC.

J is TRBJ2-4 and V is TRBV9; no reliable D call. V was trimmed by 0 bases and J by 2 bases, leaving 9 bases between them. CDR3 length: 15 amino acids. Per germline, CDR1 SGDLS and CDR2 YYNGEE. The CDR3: CASSVGRLTKNIQYF. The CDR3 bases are TGTGCCAGCAGCGTAGGCAGACTTACCAAAAACATTCAGTACTTC.

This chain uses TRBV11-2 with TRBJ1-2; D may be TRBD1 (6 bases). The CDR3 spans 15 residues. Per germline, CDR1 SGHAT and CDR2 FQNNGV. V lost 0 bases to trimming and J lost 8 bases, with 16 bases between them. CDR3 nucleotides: TGTGCCAGCAGCTTAGAGAGTGGGGGCAGGGACGGCTACACCTTC. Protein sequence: CASSLESGGRDGYTF.

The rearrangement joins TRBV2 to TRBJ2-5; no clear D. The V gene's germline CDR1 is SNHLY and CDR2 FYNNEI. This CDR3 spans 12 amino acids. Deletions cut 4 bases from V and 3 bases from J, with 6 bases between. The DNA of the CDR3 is TGTGCCAGCAGTGTGGGCGAAGAGACCCAGTACTTC. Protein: CASSVGEETQYF.

This CDR3 reads CASSVTGSTGELFF. The CDR3 DNA is TGTGCCAGCAGTGTAACAGGGAGCACCGGGGAGCTGTTTTTT. The chain is built from TRBV6-1 and TRBJ2-2; D may be TRBD1 (6 bases). The length of the CDR3 is 14 residues. Germline values: CDR1 MNHNS, CDR2 SASEGT. Trimming stripped 4 bases from V and 4 bases from J, with 10 bases between.

CDR3 residues: CASSVRGSSYNEQFF. CDR3 DNA sequence: TGTGCCAGCAGTGTTCGGGGGAGCTCCTACAATGAGCAGTTCTTC. J is TRBJ2-1 and V is TRBV6-1; a weak D match, TRBD2 (6 bases). Per germline, CDR1 MNHNS and CDR2 SASEGT. CDR3 length: 15 residues. The germline V and J ends were trimmed by 4 bases and 0 bases, with 10 bases remaining between them.

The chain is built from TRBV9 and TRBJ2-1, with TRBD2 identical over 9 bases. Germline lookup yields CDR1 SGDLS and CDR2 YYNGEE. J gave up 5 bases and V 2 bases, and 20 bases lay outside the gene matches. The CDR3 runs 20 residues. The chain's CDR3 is CASSVFSGGSQLPINNEQFF. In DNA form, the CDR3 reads TGTGCCAGCAGCGTCTTTAGCGGGGGCTCCCAGCTCCCAATAAACAATGAGCAGTTCTTC.

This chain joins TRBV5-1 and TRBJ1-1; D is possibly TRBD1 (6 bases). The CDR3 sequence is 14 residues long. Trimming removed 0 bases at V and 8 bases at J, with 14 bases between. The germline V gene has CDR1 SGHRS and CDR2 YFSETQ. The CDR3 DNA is TGCGCCAGCAGCTTGGATGGGCGGCAGGGGGAAGCTTTCTTT. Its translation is CASSLDGRQGEAFF.